Reported below is one T cell receptor (beta chain). This sample was taken from a study of T cells expressing NK-cell markers. 5'RACE template switching with UMIs generated TCR beta cDNA. TCRdb reprocessed the 5' RACE reads and reports one entry per CDR3 protein, with no DNA. The listing contains roughly 450,000 distinct CDR3 sequences. CDR3 length: 16 residues. This rearrangement joins TRBV12-3 or TRBV12-4 to TRBJ2-1; TCRdb picks TRBD1, but there is no DNA to check that call. The material sequenced was blood T cells: a sorted CD56 or NKG2C T cell subset, CD4+ or CD8+ T cells, or bulk PBMC T cells (not recorded which). This TCR derives from a woman aged 50 to 60 in good health. CDR3 sequence: CASSPPGAGGRLRQFF.